The present T cell receptor beta chain was sequenced within a study of shared clonotypes between healthy human individuals. Splitting of each subset's genomic DNA was done evenly across several immunoSEQ plates. Sorted-subset replicate PCRs used 200 ng of genomic DNA. This amount corresponded to some 30,000 T cell genomes. Profiled with immunoSEQ multiplex PCR; TCRdb holds only in-frame clones, not every one. The sample yields roughly 660,000 clones, 80% to 95% seen once. The CDR3 length is 16 residues. J was trimmed by 1 base and V by 6 bases; bases with no gene match: 8. Germline CDR1 reads SEHNR; CDR2 reads FQNEAQ (reference sequence).

V is TRBV7-9 and J is TRBJ2-2; 7 positions match TRBD1. This receptor was obtained from a man aged 18 to 29 in good health. Some clones in this sample may be carry-over from other donors' samples. The sequenced sample was memory CD8+ T cells from PBMCs. Subset given: CD45RO+ cells pooled with CCR7-negative TemRA cells. CDR3 nucleotide sequence: TGTGCCAGCAGTCAAGGGGCAGGGGGGAACACCGGGGAGCTGTTTTTT. Translated, it gives CASSQGAGGNTGELFF.